Listed below are T cell receptor beta chains from one sample, sequenced in a study of T cell responses to AZD1222 COVID-19 vaccine. The protocol was immunoSEQ multiplex PCR, while the TCRdb copy is restricted to in-frame clones and leaves out a portion. Of roughly 90,000 clones in the sample, just over 90% were seen once. The sample consisted of peripheral blood, taken on day 0 of MenACWY control vaccination. Receptors originate from an adult in good health. CDR3s include the opening cysteine and the closing phenylalanine or tryptophan. Each record gives: D gene, J gene, clone size, V gene, CDR3 DNA, CDR3 protein. The D gene is left open where the match is weak. Part of the rows lack a size; the others show once, few, many or a class for expanded clones.

d_call: .; j_call: TRBJ1-1; clone_size: .; v_call: TRBV27; cdr3_nt: TGTGCCAGCAGAGGACAGAAGAACACTGAAGCTTTCTTT; cdr3_aa: CASRGQKNTEAFF
d_call: .; j_call: TRBJ1-1; clone_size: .; v_call: TRBV29-1; cdr3_nt: TGCAGCGTGGCCTATGAGGGGGTGATGAACACTGAAGCTTTCTTT; cdr3_aa: CSVAYEGVMNTEAFF
d_call: .; j_call: TRBJ2-2; clone_size: .; v_call: TRBV2; cdr3_nt: TGTGCCAGCAGCCGGGACTTTAACACCGGGGAGCTGTTTTTT; cdr3_aa: CASSRDFNTGELFF
d_call: .; j_call: TRBJ1-2; clone_size: .; v_call: TRBV14; cdr3_nt: TGTGCCAGCAGCCGGCCACCTCACTATGGCTACACCTTC; cdr3_aa: CASSRPPHYGYTF
d_call: TRBD2; j_call: TRBJ2-7; clone_size: .; v_call: TRBV5-1; cdr3_nt: TGCGCCAGCAGCTTTAGCGGGAGAGGCTACGAGCAGTACTTC; cdr3_aa: CASSFSGRGYEQYF
d_call: .; j_call: TRBJ1-2; clone_size: .; v_call: TRBV7-2; cdr3_nt: TGTGCCAGCAGCTTAGACGGAGGACAGTATGGCTACACCTTC; cdr3_aa: CASSLDGGQYGYTF
d_call: TRBD1; j_call: TRBJ1-2; clone_size: .; v_call: TRBV4-2; cdr3_nt: TGTGCCAGCAGCCGAAAAAGGGGGACAGACTATGGCTACACCTTC; cdr3_aa: CASSRKRGTDYGYTF
d_call: .; j_call: TRBJ1-1; clone_size: .; v_call: TRBV30; cdr3_nt: TGTGCCTGGATTTGGGGATCCGAAGCTTTCTTT; cdr3_aa: CAWIWGSEAFF
d_call: .; j_call: TRBJ2-7; clone_size: .; v_call: TRBV5-6; cdr3_nt: TGTGCCAGCAACATGGGGCACTCCTACGAGCAGTACTTC; cdr3_aa: CASNMGHSYEQYF
d_call: TRBD1; j_call: TRBJ2-2; clone_size: .; v_call: TRBV19; cdr3_nt: TGTGCCAGTAGCCCCTCAGACAGGGCCGGGGAGCTGTTTTTT; cdr3_aa: CASSPSDRAGELFF
d_call: .; j_call: TRBJ2-2; clone_size: .; v_call: TRBV5-4; cdr3_nt: TGTGCCAGCAGCTCCCGGAACCAGGGGAACACCGGGGAGCTGTTTTTT; cdr3_aa: CASSSRNQGNTGELFF
d_call: .; j_call: TRBJ1-2; clone_size: .; v_call: TRBV6-4; cdr3_nt: TGTGCCAGCAGCTCTGAGGACAGTAACTATGGCTACACCTTC; cdr3_aa: CASSSEDSNYGYTF
d_call: .; j_call: TRBJ2-5; clone_size: .; v_call: TRBV30; cdr3_nt: TGTGCCTGGAGTGTACCAGGGAAAGAGACCCAGTACTTC; cdr3_aa: CAWSVPGKETQYF
d_call: .; j_call: TRBJ1-1; clone_size: few; v_call: TRBV19; cdr3_nt: TGTGCCAGTACCTGGGGGGGACTCGGGGGACGGGTCACTGAAGCTTTCTTT; cdr3_aa: CASTWGGLGGRVTEAFF
d_call: TRBD1; j_call: TRBJ1-2; clone_size: .; v_call: TRBV4-3; cdr3_nt: TGCGCCAGCAGCCCGGGACAGGGGGCGGGATATGGCTACACCTTC; cdr3_aa: CASSPGQGAGYGYTF
d_call: .; j_call: TRBJ2-3; clone_size: .; v_call: TRBV7-8; cdr3_nt: TGTGCCAGCAGTAGCGGTGCTAGCACAGATACGCAGTATTTT; cdr3_aa: CASSSGASTDTQYF
d_call: TRBD1; j_call: TRBJ2-1; clone_size: .; v_call: TRBV27; cdr3_nt: TGTGCCAGCAGCCCTGGGACAGGGGTCAATGAGCAGTTCTTC; cdr3_aa: CASSPGTGVNEQFF
d_call: .; j_call: TRBJ1-6; clone_size: .; v_call: TRBV30; cdr3_nt: TGTGCCTGGAGCGCCGGGACCCTAAGCTCCTATAATTCACCCCTCCACTTT; cdr3_aa: CAWSAGTLSSYNSPLHF
d_call: .; j_call: TRBJ1-5; clone_size: .; v_call: TRBV12-5; cdr3_nt: TGTGCTAGTGGTTCCGGTCAGCCCCAGCATTTT; cdr3_aa: CASGSGQPQHF
d_call: .; j_call: TRBJ1-1; clone_size: .; v_call: TRBV14; cdr3_nt: TGTGCCAGCAGCAATCTGGGGGGCGTGTCTGAAGCTTTCTTT; cdr3_aa: CASSNLGGVSEAFF
d_call: TRBD2; j_call: TRBJ2-1; clone_size: .; v_call: TRBV27; cdr3_nt: TGTGCCAGTGGGGCTAGCGGGAGTCAAGCTGAGCAGTTCTTC; cdr3_aa: CASGASGSQAEQFF
d_call: TRBD2; j_call: TRBJ2-4; clone_size: .; v_call: TRBV28; cdr3_nt: TGTGCCAGCAGTGACGGGACTAGGAAGGACATTCAGTACTTC; cdr3_aa: CASSDGTRKDIQYF
d_call: TRBD1; j_call: TRBJ1-1; clone_size: .; v_call: TRBV10-3; cdr3_nt: TGTGCCATCAGTGATGGGAATAGACAGGGGGCGAACACTGAAGCTTTCTTT; cdr3_aa: CAISDGNRQGANTEAFF
d_call: .; j_call: TRBJ2-1; clone_size: .; v_call: TRBV9; cdr3_nt: TGTGCCAGCAGCGTAGAAGGCGGCTCCTACAATGAGCAGTTCTTC; cdr3_aa: CASSVEGGSYNEQFF
d_call: .; j_call: TRBJ1-2; clone_size: .; v_call: TRBV28; cdr3_nt: TGTGCCAGCAGCTTATCAACTCAGACGTATGGCTACACCTTC; cdr3_aa: CASSLSTQTYGYTF
d_call: .; j_call: TRBJ2-3; clone_size: .; v_call: TRBV7-9; cdr3_nt: TGTGCCGGCCTCGATCCCGGGATCAGCACAGATACGCAGTATTTT; cdr3_aa: CAGLDPGISTDTQYF